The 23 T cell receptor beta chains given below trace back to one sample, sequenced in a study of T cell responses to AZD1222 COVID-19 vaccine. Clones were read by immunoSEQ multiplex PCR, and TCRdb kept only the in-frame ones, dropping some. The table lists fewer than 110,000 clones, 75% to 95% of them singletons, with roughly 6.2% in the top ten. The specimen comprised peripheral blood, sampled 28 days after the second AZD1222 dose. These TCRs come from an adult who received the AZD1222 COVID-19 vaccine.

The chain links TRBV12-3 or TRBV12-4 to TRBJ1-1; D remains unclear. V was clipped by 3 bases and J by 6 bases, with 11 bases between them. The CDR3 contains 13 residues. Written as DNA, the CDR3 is TGTGCCAGCAGTTTTGGTGGAAACGCTGAAGCTTTCTTT. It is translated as CASSFGGNAEAFF.

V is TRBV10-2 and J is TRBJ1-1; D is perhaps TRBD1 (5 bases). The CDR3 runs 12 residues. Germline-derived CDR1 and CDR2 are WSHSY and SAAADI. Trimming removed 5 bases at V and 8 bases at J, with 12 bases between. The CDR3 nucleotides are TGCGCCAGCAGTCCACGGGGGACGGAAGCTTTCTTT. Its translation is CASSPRGTEAFF.

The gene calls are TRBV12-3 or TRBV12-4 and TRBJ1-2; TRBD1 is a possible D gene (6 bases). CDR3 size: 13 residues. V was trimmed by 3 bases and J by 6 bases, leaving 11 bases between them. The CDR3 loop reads CASSFRTVDGYTF. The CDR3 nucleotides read TGTGCCAGCAGTTTCCGGACAGTGGATGGCTACACCTTC.

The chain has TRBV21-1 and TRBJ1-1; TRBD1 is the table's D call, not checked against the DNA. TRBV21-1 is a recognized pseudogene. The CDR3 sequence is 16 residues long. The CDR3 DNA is TGTGCCAGCAGCAAGACCTCGGGACAAGTAAACACTGAAGCTTTCTTT. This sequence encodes CASSKTSGQVNTEAFF.

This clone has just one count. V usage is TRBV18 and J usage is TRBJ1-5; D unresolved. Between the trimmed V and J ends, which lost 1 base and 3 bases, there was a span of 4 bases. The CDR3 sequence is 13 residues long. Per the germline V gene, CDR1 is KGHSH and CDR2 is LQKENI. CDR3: CASSPQANQPQHF. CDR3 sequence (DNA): TGTGCCAGCTCACCACAGGCCAATCAGCCCCAGCATTTT. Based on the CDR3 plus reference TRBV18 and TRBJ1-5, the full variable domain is NAGVMQNPRHLVRRRGQEARLRCSPMKGHSHVYWYRQLPEEGLKFMVYLQKENIIDESGMPKERFSAEFPKEGPSILRIQQVVRGDSAAYFCASSPQANQPQHFGDGTRLSIL.

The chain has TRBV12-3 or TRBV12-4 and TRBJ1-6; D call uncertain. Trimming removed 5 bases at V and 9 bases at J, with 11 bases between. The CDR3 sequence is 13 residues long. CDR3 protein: CASSHSSGSPLHF. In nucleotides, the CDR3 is TGTGCCAGCAGTCACTCGTCGGGTTCACCCCTCCACTTT.

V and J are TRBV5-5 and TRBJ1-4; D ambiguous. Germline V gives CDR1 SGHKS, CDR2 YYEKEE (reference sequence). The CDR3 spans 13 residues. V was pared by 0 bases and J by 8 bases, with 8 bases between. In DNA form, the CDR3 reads TGTGCCAGCAGCTTGGGACCGAGAGAAAAACTGTTTTTT. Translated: CASSLGPREKLFF.

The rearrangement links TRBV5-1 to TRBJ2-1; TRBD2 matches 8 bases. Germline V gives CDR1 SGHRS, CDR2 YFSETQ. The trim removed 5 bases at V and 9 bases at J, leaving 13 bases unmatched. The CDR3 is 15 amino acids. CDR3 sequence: CASSPLATGGVEQFF. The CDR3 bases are TGCGCCAGCAGTCCCCTTGCTACGGGGGGGGTTGAGCAGTTCTTC.

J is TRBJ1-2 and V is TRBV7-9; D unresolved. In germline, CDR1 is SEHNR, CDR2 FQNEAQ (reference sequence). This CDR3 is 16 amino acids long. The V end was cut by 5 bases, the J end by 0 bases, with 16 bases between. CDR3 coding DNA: TGTGCCAGCAGCCCAGCTACCATGAAGACTAACTATGGCTACACCTTC. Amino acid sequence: CASSPATMKTNYGYTF. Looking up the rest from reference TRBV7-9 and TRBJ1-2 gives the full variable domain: DTGVSQNPRHKITKRGQNVTFRCDPISEHNRLYWYRQTLGQGPEFLTYFQNEAQLEKSRLLSDRFSAERPKGSFSTLEIQRTEQGDSAMYLCASSPATMKTNYGYTFGSGTRLTVV.

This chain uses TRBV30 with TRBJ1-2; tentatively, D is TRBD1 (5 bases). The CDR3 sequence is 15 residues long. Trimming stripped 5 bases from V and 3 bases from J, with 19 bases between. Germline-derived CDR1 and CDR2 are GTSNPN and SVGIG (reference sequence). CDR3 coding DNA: TGTGCCTGGTTGGGCGGGGACTTTACTCACTATGGCTACACCTTC. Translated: CAWLGGDFTHYGYTF.

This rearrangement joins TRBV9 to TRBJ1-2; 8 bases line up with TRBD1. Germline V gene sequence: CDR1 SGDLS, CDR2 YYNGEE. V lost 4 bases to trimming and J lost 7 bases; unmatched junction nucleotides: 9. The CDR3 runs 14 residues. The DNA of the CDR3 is TGTGCCAGCAGCTCTCGGACAGGGTTGGGTGGCTACACCTTC. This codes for CASSSRTGLGGYTF.

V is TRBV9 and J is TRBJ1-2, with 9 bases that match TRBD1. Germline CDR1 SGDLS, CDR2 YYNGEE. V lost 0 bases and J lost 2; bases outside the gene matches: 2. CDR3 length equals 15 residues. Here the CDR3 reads CASSVGTGVNYGYTF. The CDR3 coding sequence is TGTGCCAGCAGCGTAGGGACAGGGGTAAACTATGGCTACACCTTC.

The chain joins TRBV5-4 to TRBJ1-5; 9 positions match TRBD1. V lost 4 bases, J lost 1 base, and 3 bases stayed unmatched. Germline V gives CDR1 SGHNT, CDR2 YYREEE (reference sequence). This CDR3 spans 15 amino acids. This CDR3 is CASSPGTGSNQPQHF. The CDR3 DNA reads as TGTGCCAGCAGCCCCGGGACAGGGAGCAATCAGCCCCAGCATTTT.

The CDR3 here is CASSPRVSIEQYF. CDR3 nucleotide sequence: TGTGCCAGCAGTCCGAGGGTGTCGATCGAGCAGTACTTC. The chain is built from TRBV12-3 or TRBV12-4 and TRBJ2-7; TRBD2 might be the D (5 bases). The germline V and J ends were trimmed by 5 bases and 6 bases, with 14 bases remaining between them. This CDR3 contains 13 residues.

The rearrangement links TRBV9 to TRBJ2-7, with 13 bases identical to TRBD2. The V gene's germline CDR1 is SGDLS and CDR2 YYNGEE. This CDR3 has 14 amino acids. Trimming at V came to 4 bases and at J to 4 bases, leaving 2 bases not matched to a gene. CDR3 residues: CASSPTSGRYEQYF. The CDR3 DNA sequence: TGTGCCAGCAGCCCGACTAGCGGGAGGTACGAGCAGTACTTC.

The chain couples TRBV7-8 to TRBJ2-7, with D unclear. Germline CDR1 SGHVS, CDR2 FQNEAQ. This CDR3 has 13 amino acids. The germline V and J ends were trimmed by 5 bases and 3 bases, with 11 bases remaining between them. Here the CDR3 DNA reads TGTGCCAGCAGCCCTCAGGTGGGCTACGAGCAGTACTTC. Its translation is CASSPQVGYEQYF.

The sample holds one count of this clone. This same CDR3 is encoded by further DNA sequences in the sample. The CDR3 here is CASSSSGGGSYEQYF. In DNA form, the CDR3 reads TGTGCCAGCAGTTCCTCGGGAGGAGGATCCTACGAGCAGTACTTC. The genes are TRBV6-2 or TRBV6-3 and TRBJ2-7, with TRBD2 matching over 7 bases. The CDR3 sequence is 15 residues long. Germline loops: CDR1 MNHEY, CDR2 SVGEGT. The trim removed 4 bases at V and 1 base at J, leaving 7 bases unmatched.

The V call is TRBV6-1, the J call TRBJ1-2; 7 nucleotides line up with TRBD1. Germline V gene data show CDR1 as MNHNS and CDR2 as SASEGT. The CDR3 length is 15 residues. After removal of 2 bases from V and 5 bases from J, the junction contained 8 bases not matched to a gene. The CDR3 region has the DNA TGTGCCAGCAGTGAAATCGAGGGGGCCGGGTATGGCTACACCTTC. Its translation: CASSEIEGAGYGYTF.

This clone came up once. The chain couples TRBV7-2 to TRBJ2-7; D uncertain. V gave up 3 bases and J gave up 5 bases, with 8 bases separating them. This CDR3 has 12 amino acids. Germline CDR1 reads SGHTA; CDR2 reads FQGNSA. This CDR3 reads CASSLFRDEQYF. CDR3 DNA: TGTGCCAGCAGCTTGTTTCGGGACGAGCAGTACTTC.

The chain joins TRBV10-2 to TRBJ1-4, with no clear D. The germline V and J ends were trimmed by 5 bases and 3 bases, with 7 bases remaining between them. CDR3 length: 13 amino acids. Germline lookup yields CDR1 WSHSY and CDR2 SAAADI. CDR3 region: CASSHGPNEKLFF. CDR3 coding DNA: TGCGCCAGCAGTCACGGGCCTAATGAAAAACTGTTTTTT.

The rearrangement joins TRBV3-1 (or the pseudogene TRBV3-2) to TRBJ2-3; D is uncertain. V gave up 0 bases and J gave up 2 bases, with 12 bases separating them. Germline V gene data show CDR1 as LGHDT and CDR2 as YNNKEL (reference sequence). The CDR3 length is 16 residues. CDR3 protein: CASSQDITIFTDTQYF. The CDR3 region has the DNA TGTGCCAGCAGCCAAGATATCACAATATTCACAGATACGCAGTATTTT.

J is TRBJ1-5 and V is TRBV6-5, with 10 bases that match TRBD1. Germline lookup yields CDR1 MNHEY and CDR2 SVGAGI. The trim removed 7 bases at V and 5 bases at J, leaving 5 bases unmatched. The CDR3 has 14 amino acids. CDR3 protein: CASKPGQGYQPQHF. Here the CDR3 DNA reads TGTGCCAGCAAACCGGGACAGGGGTATCAGCCCCAGCATTTT.

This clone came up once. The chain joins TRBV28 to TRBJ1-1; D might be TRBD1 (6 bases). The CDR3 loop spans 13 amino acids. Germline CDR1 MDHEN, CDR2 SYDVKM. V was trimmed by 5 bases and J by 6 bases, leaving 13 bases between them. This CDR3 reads CASSPPGASEAFF. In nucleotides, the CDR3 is TGTGCCAGCAGTCCACCAGGGGCTTCTGAAGCTTTCTTT.